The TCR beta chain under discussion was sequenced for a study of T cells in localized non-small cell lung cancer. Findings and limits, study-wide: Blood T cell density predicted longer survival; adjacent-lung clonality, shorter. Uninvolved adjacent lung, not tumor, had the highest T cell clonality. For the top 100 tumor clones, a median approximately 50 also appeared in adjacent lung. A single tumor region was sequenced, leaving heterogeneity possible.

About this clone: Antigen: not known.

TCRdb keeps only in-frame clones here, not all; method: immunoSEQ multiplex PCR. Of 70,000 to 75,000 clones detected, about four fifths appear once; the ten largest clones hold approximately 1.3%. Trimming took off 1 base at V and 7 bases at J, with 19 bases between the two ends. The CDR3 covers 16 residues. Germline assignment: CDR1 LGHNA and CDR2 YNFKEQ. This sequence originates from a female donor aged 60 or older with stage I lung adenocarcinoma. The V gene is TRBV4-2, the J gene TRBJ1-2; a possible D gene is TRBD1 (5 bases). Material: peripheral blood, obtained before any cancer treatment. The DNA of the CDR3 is TGTGCCAGCAGCCAAGTTTGGGGCAGGGAAACGGGTGGCTACACCTTC. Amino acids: CASSQVWGRETGGYTF.